This TCR beta chain comes out of a study of blood T cell repertoires in COVID-19. J lost 2 bases, V lost 3 bases, and 3 bases had no gene match. There are 15 residues in the CDR3. Germline CDR1 is KGHSH and CDR2 is LQKENI. In the authors' methods: Using reference gene primer amplification, nucleated cell counts were estimated. Libraries were prepared by immunoSEQ multiplex PCR; TCRdb keeps only in-frame clonotypes and omits some of them. V and J calls and clone size are as listed in that table; D and trimming were resolved from the DNA. This sample has around 240,000 clones, with around 86% found just once.

Sequenced sample: peripheral blood. This chain links TRBV18 with TRBJ2-2; 7 bases are a match to TRBD2. This clonotype was sampled from a woman aged 25-40 years who had recovered from COVID-19. The CDR3 protein is CASSPGLLNTGELFF. DNA of the CDR3: TGTGCCAGCTCACCGGGACTACTAAACACCGGGGAGCTGTTTTTT. Variable domain in full (rest from reference TRBV18 and TRBJ2-2): NAGVMQNPRHLVRRRGQEARLRCSPMKGHSHVYWYRQLPEEGLKFMVYLQKENIIDESGMPKERFSAEFPKEGPSILRIQQVVRGDSAAYFCASSPGLLNTGELFFGEGSRLTVL.